The 32 T cell receptor beta chains in this list originate from one sample, sequenced in a study of T cell repertoires in cytomegalovirus infection (dated by TCRdb to the late 2010s). For sequencing, an Illumina HiSeq 1500 was employed. Clones were called with MiXCR by TCRdb after fastp trimmed the public reads at Q25, and only in-frame beta chains were retained. Rows with one shared CDR3 protein collapse into an entry with the most common genes and DNA. Here the sample has hundreds of thousands of distinct CDR3 sequences; about 9.2% occur a single time. The ten top clones hold more than 2.5% of the sample. The specimen sequenced was PBMCs. These receptors originate from a human donor in good health (CMV status not recorded). Some clones in this sample may be carry-over from other donors' samples.

This rearrangement joins TRBV9 to TRBJ2-2; D is possibly TRBD2 (6 bases). The CDR3 length is 15 residues. CDR1 is SGDLS, CDR2 YYNGEE, per germline. V lost 1 base and J lost 5, with 12 bases in between. As DNA, the CDR3 is TGTGCCAGCAGCGTATGGGGGGACCTAACCGGGGAGCTGTTTTTT. Translating it yields CASSVWGDLTGELFF. The whole variable domain, remainder taken from reference TRBV9 and TRBJ2-2, is DSGVTQTPKHLITATGQRVTLRCSPRSGDLSVYWYQQSLDQGLQFLIQYYNGEERAKGNILERFSAQQFPDLHSELNLSSLELGDSALYFCASSVWGDLTGELFFGEGSRLTVL.

This clonotype was seen ten or more times. The CDR3 region has the DNA TGTGCCAGTAGTATAAGTGCTGGGGACACCGGGGAGCTGTTTTTT. As protein: CASSISAGDTGELFF. The rearrangement joins TRBV19 to TRBJ2-2; no clear D gene. The CDR3 loop spans 15 amino acids. Germline V gene sequence: CDR1 LNHDA, CDR2 SQIVND (reference sequence). V gave up 2 bases and J gave up 3 bases, with 10 bases separating them.

This clonotype was seen repeatedly, ten times or more. This chain connects TRBV12-3 or TRBV12-4 to TRBJ1-6; the D is unclear. Trimming shortened V by 5 bases and J by 9 bases, and 14 bases separated the two germline ends. This CDR3 is 14 amino acids long. CDR3 region: CASSVLPLGSPLHF. Written as DNA, the CDR3 is TGTGCCAGCAGTGTTTTACCGCTTGGTTCACCCCTCCACTTT.

This clonotype was seen ten or more times. The V call is TRBV6-2 or TRBV6-3, the J call TRBJ1-1, with 11 bases aligning to TRBD1. V lost 6 bases, J lost 7 bases, and 10 bases stayed unmatched. This CDR3 comprises 15 residues. Germline lookup yields CDR1 MNHEY and CDR2 SVGEGT. The CDR3 nucleotides are TGTGCCAGCAGCCAAATCGGGACAGGGGGAATTGAAGCTTTCTTT. This encodes CASSQIGTGGIEAFF.

This clonotype has a count of ten or more. The chain carries TRBV19 and TRBJ2-4, with 7 bases fitting TRBD1. Trimming removed 2 bases from V and 0 bases from J; junction bases left unmatched: 4. CDR1 and CDR2 from the germline V gene are LNHDA and SQIVND (reference sequence). The CDR3 sequence is 16 residues long. CDR3 sequence: CASSIRQGPAKNIQYF. CDR3 bases: TGTGCCAGTAGTATACGACAGGGACCAGCCAAAAACATTCAGTACTTC.

This clonotype was observed at least ten times. The chain employs TRBV7-2 and TRBJ2-2; D unresolved. V lost 3 bases, J lost 6 bases, and 14 bases lay in between. In germline, CDR1 is SGHTA, CDR2 FQGNSA. The CDR3 sequence is 15 residues long. CDR3 residues: CASSLPRVFAGELFF. CDR3 DNA sequence: TGTGCCAGCAGCTTGCCCCGCGTTTTCGCCGGGGAGCTGTTTTTT.

This clonotype appeared many times. V usage is TRBV28 and J usage is TRBJ1-3; D remains unclear. The CDR3 spans 13 residues. Trimming pared 2 bases from V and 0 bases from J, leaving 2 bases between. Germline values: CDR1 MDHEN, CDR2 SYDVKM. CDR3 in amino acids: CASSLLSGNTIYF. CDR3 DNA: TGTGCCAGCAGTTTACTCTCTGGAAACACCATATATTTT.

The chain joins TRBV29-1 to TRBJ2-1; D might be TRBD2 (6 bases). This CDR3 spans 14 amino acids. Germline V gives CDR1 SQVTM, CDR2 ANQGSEA. CDR3 DNA sequence: TGCTGCACCCTATACGGGGGCTCCTACAATGAGCAGTTCTTC. Its protein is CCTLYGGSYNEQFF.

Only a few counts were recorded for this clonotype. V usage is TRBV12-3 or TRBV12-4 and J usage is TRBJ1-1; D uncertain. There are 15 residues in the CDR3. V lost 3 bases, J lost 3 bases, and 14 bases lay in between. CDR3 coding DNA: TGTGCCAGCAGTTTCGCTTCGACGGAGGACACTGAAGCTTTCTTT. This gives the protein CASSFASTEDTEAFF.

This clonotype has just a few counts. The chain uses TRBV20-1 and TRBJ1-2; a weak D match, TRBD1 (5 bases). The CDR3 contains 14 residues. V was cut by 0 bases and J by 7 bases, with 15 bases left in between. Germline V lookup: CDR1 DFQATT, CDR2 SNEGSKA (reference sequence). This chain's CDR3 is CSAREAGGSGGYTF. The CDR3 DNA reads as TGCAGTGCTAGAGAAGCGGGGGGGTCCGGTGGCTACACCTTC.

This clonotype came up many times. The V call is TRBV27, the J call TRBJ2-7; D is perhaps TRBD2 (5 bases). The CDR3 runs to 15 residues. From germline, CDR1 is MNHEY and CDR2 SMNVEV (reference sequence). The V end was cut by 0 bases, the J end by 0 bases, with 9 bases between. CDR3 sequence reads: CASSLSGTSSYEQYV. DNA of the CDR3: TGTGCCAGCAGTTTATCGGGTACTAGCTCCTACGAGCAGTACGTC.

This clonotype was counted a few times. The gene calls are TRBV6-6 and TRBJ2-7; 8 positions match TRBD1. J lost 5 bases, V lost 6 bases, and 18 bases had no gene match. The germline CDR1 and CDR2 sequences are MNHNY and SVGAGI (reference sequence). The CDR3 loop spans 17 amino acids. This CDR3 reads CASSPVPWTGKRHEQYF. In nucleotides, the CDR3 is TGTGCCAGCAGCCCAGTCCCGTGGACAGGGAAACGCCACGAGCAGTACTTC.

This clonotype was counted at least ten times. This chain connects TRBV7-2 to TRBJ1-3; D gene uncertain. This CDR3 spans 14 amino acids. Germline-derived CDR1 and CDR2 are SGHTA and FQGNSA. V was pared by 2 bases and J by 3 bases, with 8 bases between. The CDR3 loop reads CASSLFSDGNTIYF. The CDR3 DNA reads TGTGCCAGCAGCTTATTCTCAGATGGAAACACCATATATTTT.

This clonotype has ten or more counts. The genes are TRBV29-1 and TRBJ2-2; perhaps D is TRBD1 or TRBD2 (5 bases each). CDR1 is SQVTM, CDR2 ANQGSEA, per germline. Trimming removed 1 base at V and 7 bases at J, with 19 bases between. The CDR3 covers 16 residues. CDR3 sequence: CSVEGGQGVAYGELFF. The CDR3 region has the DNA TGCAGCGTTGAAGGTGGTCAGGGAGTGGCCTACGGGGAGCTGTTTTTT.

This clonotype was counted ten times or more. The chain employs TRBV14 and TRBJ1-1, with TRBD1 matching 7 bases. Germline V gives CDR1 SGHDN, CDR2 FVKESK. This CDR3 has 15 amino acids. Trimming cost V 3 bases and J 1 base; bases outside gene matches: 5. This chain's CDR3 is CASSQHSGGNTEAFF. The CDR3 DNA sequence: TGTGCCAGCAGCCAGCATTCAGGGGGGAACACTGAAGCTTTCTTT.

This clonotype was picked up many times. The V gene is TRBV12-3 or TRBV12-4, the J gene TRBJ1-1, with D possibly matching TRBD1 (5 bases). Trimming took 7 bases from V and 1 from J, leaving 22 bases between them. This CDR3 has 17 residues. CDR3 sequence reads: CASKKDARVGRNTEAFF. CDR3 coding DNA: TGTGCCAGCAAGAAGGACGCCAGGGTCGGCCGGAACACTGAAGCTTTCTTT.

This clonotype has a count of ten or more. The chain couples TRBV7-8 to TRBJ2-5; D not certain. V was clipped by 1 base and J by 5 bases, with 8 bases between them. Germline CDR1 SGHVS, CDR2 FQNEAQ. The CDR3 is made up of 13 amino acids. CDR3 protein: CASSLVVRETQYF. The CDR3 coding sequence is TGTGCCAGCAGCTTAGTAGTCAGGGAGACCCAGTACTTC. Full variable domain (missing parts from reference TRBV7-8 and TRBJ2-5): GAGVSQSPRYKVAKRGQDVALRCDPISGHVSLFWYQQALGQGPEFLTYFQNEAQLDKSGLPSDRFFAERPEGSVSTLKIQRTQQEDSAVYLCASSLVVRETQYFGPGTRLLVL.

CDR3 sequence reads: CASSQDPVWPQAFF. CDR3 in DNA: TGTGCCAGCAGCCAAGACCCCGTTTGGCCCCAAGCTTTCTTT. This chain joins TRBV14 and TRBJ1-1, with no clear D. The CDR3 totals 14 residues. V lost 0 bases, J lost 9 bases, and 14 bases lay in between. In germline, CDR1 is SGHDN, CDR2 FVKESK.

This clonotype has at least ten counts. The rearrangement joins TRBV6-1 to TRBJ2-7; perhaps TRBD1 as D (6 bases). V lost 2 bases and J 4 bases, leaving 6 bases between the germline ends. The germline CDR1 and CDR2 sequences are MNHNS and SASEGT. The CDR3 is 12 amino acids. CDR3 DNA sequence: TGTGCCAGCAGTGAAAGGGGGTACGAGCAGTACGTC. Residues: CASSERGYEQYV.

At least ten counts were recorded for this clonotype. V and J are TRBV27 and TRBJ2-5, with TRBD2 matching over 11 bases. The CDR3 spans 16 residues. The germline gives CDR1 MNHEY, CDR2 SMNVEV (reference sequence). V was pared by 1 base and J by 4 bases, with 5 bases of the junction left unmatched. The CDR3 spells CASSLFASGGTETQYF. The CDR3 DNA reads TGTGCCAGCAGTTTATTTGCTAGCGGGGGGACAGAGACCCAGTACTTC.

This clonotype appeared many times. The chain links TRBV7-8 to TRBJ2-7; D not resolved. Trimming left V 6 bases short and J 4 bases short, with 16 bases between. This CDR3 is built from 14 residues. CDR1 is SGHVS and CDR2 is FQNEAQ in the germline V gene. CDR3 bases: TGTGCCAGCAGTACAAGGGTGGACCAATACGAGCAGTACGTC. This sequence encodes CASSTRVDQYEQYV.

This clonotype was detected ten times or more. J is TRBJ1-6 and V is TRBV5-1, with D perhaps matching TRBD1 (5 bases). Germline lookup yields CDR1 SGHRS and CDR2 YFSETQ. The CDR3 covers 13 residues. V lost 6 bases and J lost 9, with 13 bases in between. The CDR3: CASKGSLTSPLHF. CDR3 bases: TGCGCCAGCAAGGGGAGTTTGACTTCACCCCTCCACTTT.

This clonotype showed up just a few times. This rearrangement joins TRBV5-1 to TRBJ2-2, with 10 positions matching TRBD2. This CDR3 region has 17 residues. V dropped 3 bases and J dropped 2; count of bases not matched to a gene: 7. CDR1 and CDR2 from the germline V gene are SGHRS and YFSETQ. CDR3 loop: CASSSALAGANTGELFF. In nucleotides, the CDR3 is TGCGCCAGCAGCTCGGCCCTAGCGGGGGCCAACACCGGGGAGCTGTTTTTT.

This clonotype was observed at least ten times. V gene TRBV4-3 combines with J gene TRBJ1-2; TRBD1 might be the D (5 bases). Germline V gene sequence: CDR1 LGHNA, CDR2 YSLEER. Trimming cost V 3 bases and J 8 bases, with 16 bases left between them. The CDR3 spans 14 residues. CDR3 residues: CASSQITGETGYTF. The CDR3 nucleotides read TGCGCCAGCAGCCAGATTACGGGGGAGACCGGCTACACCTTC.

The sample holds a few counts of this clonotype. The chain combines TRBV28 with TRBJ1-3; D possibly corresponds to TRBD1 (5 bases). The CDR3 consists of 15 residues. CDR1 MDHEN and CDR2 SYDVKM come from the germline V gene. Trimming took off 6 bases at V and 0 bases at J, with 12 bases between the two ends. The DNA for the CDR3 is TGTGCCAGCAGCTCAGGGTCGAACTCTGGAAACACCATATATTTT. It yields the protein CASSSGSNSGNTIYF. Complete variable domain (other parts from reference TRBV28 and TRBJ1-3): DVKVTQSSRYLVKRTGEKVFLECVQDMDHENMFWYRQDPGLGLRLIYFSYDVKMKEKGDIPEGYSVSREKKERFSLILESASTNQTSMYLCASSSGSNSGNTIYFGEGSWLTVV.

This clonotype was detected ten times or more. The gene calls are TRBV19 and TRBJ2-1, with TRBD2 matching 8 bases. The CDR3 is 14 amino acids. Trimming at V came to 5 bases and at J to 6 bases, leaving 6 bases not matched to a gene. Germline assignment: CDR1 LNHDA and CDR2 SQIVND (reference sequence). This chain's CDR3 is CASSFSGASNEQFF. The CDR3 DNA reads TGTGCCAGTAGTTTTAGCGGGGCTAGCAATGAGCAGTTCTTC. The variable domain in full, completed from reference TRBV19 and TRBJ2-1, reads DGGITQSPKYLFRKEGQNVTLSCEQNLNHDAMYWYRQDPGQGLRLIYYSQIVNDFQKGDIAEGYSVSREKKESFPLTVTSAQKNPTAFYLCASSFSGASNEQFFGPGTRLTVL.

This clonotype has ten or more counts. The CDR3 sequence: CSARGTGGWGNQPQHF. CDR3 nucleotide sequence: TGCAGTGCTAGAGGGACAGGGGGCTGGGGCAATCAGCCCCAGCATTTT. The chain carries TRBV20-1 and TRBJ1-5; 11 bases are shared with TRBD1. The CDR3 is 16 residues long. Germline lookup yields CDR1 DFQATT and CDR2 SNEGSKA (reference sequence). Germline trimming cut 1 base from V and 2 bases from J; bases unmatched to any gene: 4.

In its sample, this clonotype was seen many times. One end of the junction is discordant with germline, which a read error may explain. This chain links TRBV29-1 with TRBJ1-1, with 7 nucleotides matching TRBD1. Germline V gene lookup returns CDR1 SQVTM and CDR2 ANQGSEA. This CDR3 comprises 12 residues. The CDR3 reads CSVEGQEGEAFF. The CDR3 DNA reads TGCAGCGTCGAAGGACAGGAGGGCGAAGCTTTCTTT. The full variable domain, its missing parts supplied by reference TRBV29-1 and TRBJ1-1, is SAVISQKPSRDICQRGTSLTIQCQVDSQVTMMFWYRQQPGQSLTLIATANQGSEATYESGFVIDKFPISRPNLTFSTLTVSNMSPEDSSIYLCSVEGQEGEAFFGQGTRLTVV.

The V call is TRBV28, the J call TRBJ1-5, with TRBD1 identical over 11 bases. CDR1 and CDR2 from the germline V gene are MDHEN and SYDVKM. The CDR3 loop spans 14 amino acids. The V gene end was trimmed by 5 bases and the J gene end by 6 bases; junction bases not matched to a gene: 3. The CDR3 nucleotides are TGTGCCAGCAGTAATGGACAGGGGGCTCAGCCCCAGCATTTT. It is translated as CASSNGQGAQPQHF.

This clonotype was detected ten times or more. V and J are TRBV7-6 and TRBJ1-1; 8 bases align to TRBD1. Looked up from germline, CDR1 is SGHVS and CDR2 is FNYEAQ. The trim removed 5 bases at V and 1 base at J, leaving 6 bases unmatched. This CDR3 is 15 amino acids long. CDR3 residues: CASSTRDRQNTEAFF. The CDR3 DNA follows: TGTGCCAGCAGCACTCGGGACAGGCAGAACACTGAAGCTTTCTTT.

This clonotype was picked up many times. This chain connects TRBV6-2 or TRBV6-3 to TRBJ2-3; 9 bases align to TRBD1. Losses at the gene ends were 2 bases for V and 7 bases for J; bases not matched to a gene: 1. The germline V gene has CDR1 MNHEY and CDR2 SVGEGT. CDR3 length: 13 residues. The CDR3 reads CASSYGTGYTQYF. In nucleotides, the CDR3 is TGTGCCAGCAGTTACGGGACAGGGTATACGCAGTATTTT.

This clonotype was seen ten or more times. The chain links TRBV7-6 to TRBJ2-1, with 9 positions matching TRBD1. In germline, CDR1 is SGHVS, CDR2 FNYEAQ. CDR3 length: 16 amino acids. The V gene end was trimmed by 3 bases and the J gene end by 9 bases; junction bases not matched to a gene: 12. The CDR3 nucleotides read TGTGCCAGCAGCTTGACCCCGGGACAGGGTTTGGGTGAGCAGTTCTTC. Its protein is CASSLTPGQGLGEQFF.